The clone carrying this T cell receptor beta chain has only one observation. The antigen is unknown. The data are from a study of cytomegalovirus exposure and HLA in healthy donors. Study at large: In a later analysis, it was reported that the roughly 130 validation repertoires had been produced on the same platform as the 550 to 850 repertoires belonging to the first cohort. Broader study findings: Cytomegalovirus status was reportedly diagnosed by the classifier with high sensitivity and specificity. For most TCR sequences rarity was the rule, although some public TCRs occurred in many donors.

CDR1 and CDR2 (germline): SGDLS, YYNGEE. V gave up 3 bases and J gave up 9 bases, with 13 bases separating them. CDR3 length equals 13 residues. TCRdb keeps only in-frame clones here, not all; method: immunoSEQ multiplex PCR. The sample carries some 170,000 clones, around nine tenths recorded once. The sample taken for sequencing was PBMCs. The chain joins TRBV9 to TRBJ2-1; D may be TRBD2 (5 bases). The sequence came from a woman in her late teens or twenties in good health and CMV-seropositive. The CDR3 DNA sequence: TGTGCCAGCAGCGGAACTAGTACCGGTGAGCAGTTCTTC. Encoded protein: CASSGTSTGEQFF. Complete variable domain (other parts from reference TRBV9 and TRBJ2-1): DSGVTQTPKHLITATGQRVTLRCSPRSGDLSVYWYQQSLDQGLQFLIQYYNGEERAKGNILERFSAQQFPDLHSELNLSSLELGDSALYFCASSGTSTGEQFFGPGTRLTVL.